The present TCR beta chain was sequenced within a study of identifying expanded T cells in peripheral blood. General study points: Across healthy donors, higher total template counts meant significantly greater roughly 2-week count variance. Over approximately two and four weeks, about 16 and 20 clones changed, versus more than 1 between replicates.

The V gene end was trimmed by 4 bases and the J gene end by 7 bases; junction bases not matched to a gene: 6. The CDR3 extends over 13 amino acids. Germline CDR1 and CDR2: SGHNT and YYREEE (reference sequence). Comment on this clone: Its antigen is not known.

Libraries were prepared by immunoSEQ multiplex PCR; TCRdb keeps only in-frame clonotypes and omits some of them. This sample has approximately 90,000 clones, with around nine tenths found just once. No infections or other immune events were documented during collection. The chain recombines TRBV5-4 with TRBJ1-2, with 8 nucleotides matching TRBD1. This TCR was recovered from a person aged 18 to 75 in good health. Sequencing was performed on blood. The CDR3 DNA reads TGTGCCAGCAGCGCACAGGGGGTCCGTGGCTACACCTTC. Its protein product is CASSAQGVRGYTF.